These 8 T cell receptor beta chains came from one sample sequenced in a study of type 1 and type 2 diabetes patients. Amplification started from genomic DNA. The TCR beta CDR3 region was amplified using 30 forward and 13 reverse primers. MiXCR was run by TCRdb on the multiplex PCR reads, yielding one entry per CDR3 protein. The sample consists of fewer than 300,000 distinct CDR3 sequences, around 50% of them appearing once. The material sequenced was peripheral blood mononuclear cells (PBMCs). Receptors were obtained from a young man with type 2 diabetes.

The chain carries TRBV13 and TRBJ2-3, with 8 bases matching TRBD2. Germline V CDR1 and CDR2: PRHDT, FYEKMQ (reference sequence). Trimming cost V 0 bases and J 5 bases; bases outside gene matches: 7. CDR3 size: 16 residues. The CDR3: CASSLGLAGRGDTQYF. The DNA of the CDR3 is TGTGCCAGCAGCTTAGGGTTAGCGGGGAGGGGAGATACGCAGTATTTT.

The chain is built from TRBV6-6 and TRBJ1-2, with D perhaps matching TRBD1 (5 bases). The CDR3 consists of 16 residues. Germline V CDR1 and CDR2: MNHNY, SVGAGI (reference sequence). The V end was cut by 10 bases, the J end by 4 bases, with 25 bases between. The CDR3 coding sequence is TGTGCCACCTTACCATCTGGGGCCGTCGGAGGCTATGGCTACACCTTC. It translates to CATLPSGAVGGYGYTF.

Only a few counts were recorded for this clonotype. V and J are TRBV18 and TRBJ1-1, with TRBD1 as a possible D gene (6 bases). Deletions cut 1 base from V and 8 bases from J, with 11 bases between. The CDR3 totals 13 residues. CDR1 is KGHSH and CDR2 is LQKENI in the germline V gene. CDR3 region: CASSPLGDREAFF. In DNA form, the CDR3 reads TGTGCCAGCTCACCACTAGGAGACAGGGAAGCTTTCTTT.

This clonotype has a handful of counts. The CDR3 sequence is CASSYKRGQETQYF. In DNA, the CDR3 is TGTGCCAGCAGTTACAAGCGGGGCCAAGAGACCCAGTACTTC. The V gene is TRBV6-6, the J gene TRBJ2-5; the match to TRBD2 covers 7 bases. Germline loops: CDR1 MNHNY, CDR2 SVGAGI (reference sequence). This CDR3 is 14 amino acids long. V lost 2 bases, J lost 1 base, and 1 base stayed unmatched.

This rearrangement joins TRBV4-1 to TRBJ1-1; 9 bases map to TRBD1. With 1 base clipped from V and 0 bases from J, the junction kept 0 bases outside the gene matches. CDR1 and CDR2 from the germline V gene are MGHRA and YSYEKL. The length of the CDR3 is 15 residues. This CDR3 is CASSQGTGVNTEAFF. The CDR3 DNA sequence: TGCGCCAGCAGCCAAGGGACAGGGGTGAACACTGAAGCTTTCTTT.

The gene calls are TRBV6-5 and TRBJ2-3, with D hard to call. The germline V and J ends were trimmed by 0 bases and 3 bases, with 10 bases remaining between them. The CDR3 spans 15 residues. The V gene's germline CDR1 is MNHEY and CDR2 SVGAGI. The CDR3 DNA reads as TGTGCCAGCAGTTACTCGGCGGTGGCGACAGATACGCAGTATTTT. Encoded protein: CASSYSAVATDTQYF.

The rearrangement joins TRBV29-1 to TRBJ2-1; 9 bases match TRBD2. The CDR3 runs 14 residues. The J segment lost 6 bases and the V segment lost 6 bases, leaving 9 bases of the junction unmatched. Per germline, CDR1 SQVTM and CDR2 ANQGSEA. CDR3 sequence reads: CSVSGLAGSNEQFF. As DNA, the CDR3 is TGCAGCGTCAGCGGCCTAGCGGGGAGCAATGAGCAGTTCTTC.

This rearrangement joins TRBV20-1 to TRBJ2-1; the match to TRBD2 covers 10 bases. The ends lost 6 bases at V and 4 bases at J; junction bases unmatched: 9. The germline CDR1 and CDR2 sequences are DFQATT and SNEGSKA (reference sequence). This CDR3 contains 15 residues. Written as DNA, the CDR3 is TGCAGTGCGGATCTAGCGGGAGAGATATACAATGAGCAGTTCTTC. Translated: CSADLAGEIYNEQFF.